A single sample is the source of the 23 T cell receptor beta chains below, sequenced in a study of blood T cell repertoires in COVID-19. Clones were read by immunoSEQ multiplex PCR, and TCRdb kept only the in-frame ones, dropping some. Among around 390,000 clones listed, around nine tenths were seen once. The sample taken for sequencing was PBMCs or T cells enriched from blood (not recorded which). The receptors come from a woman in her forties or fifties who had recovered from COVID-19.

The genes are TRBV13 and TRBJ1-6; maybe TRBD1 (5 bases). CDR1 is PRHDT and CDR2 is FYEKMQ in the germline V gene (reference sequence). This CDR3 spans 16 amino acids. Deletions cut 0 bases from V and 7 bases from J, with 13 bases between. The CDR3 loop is CASSLGRTGKNSPLHF. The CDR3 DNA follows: TGTGCCAGCAGCTTAGGCCGTACAGGCAAAAATTCACCCCTCCACTTT.

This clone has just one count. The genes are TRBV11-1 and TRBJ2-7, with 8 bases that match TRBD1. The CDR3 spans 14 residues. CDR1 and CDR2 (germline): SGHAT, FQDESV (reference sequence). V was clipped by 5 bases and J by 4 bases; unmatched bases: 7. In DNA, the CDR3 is TGTGCCAGCAGCAGCGACAGGGGATTATACGAGCAGTACTTC. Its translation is CASSSDRGLYEQYF.

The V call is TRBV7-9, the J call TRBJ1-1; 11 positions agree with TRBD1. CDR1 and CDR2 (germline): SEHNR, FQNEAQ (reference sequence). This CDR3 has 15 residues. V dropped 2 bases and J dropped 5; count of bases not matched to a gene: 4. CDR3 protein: CASSLLGQGGTEAFF. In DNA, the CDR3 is TGTGCCAGCAGCTTATTGGGACAGGGGGGGACTGAAGCTTTCTTT.

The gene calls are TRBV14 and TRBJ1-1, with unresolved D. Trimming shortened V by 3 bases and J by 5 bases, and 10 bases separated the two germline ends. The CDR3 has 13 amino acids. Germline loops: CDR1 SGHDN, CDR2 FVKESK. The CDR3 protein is CASSQWEGTEAFF. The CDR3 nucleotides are TGTGCCAGCAGCCAGTGGGAGGGTACTGAAGCTTTCTTT.

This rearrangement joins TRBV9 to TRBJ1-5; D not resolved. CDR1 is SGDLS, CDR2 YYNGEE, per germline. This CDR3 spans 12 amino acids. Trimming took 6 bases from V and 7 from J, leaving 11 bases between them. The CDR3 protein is CASILTWQPQHF. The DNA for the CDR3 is TGTGCCAGCATTCTCACTTGGCAGCCCCAGCATTTT. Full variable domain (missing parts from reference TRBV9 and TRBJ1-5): DSGVTQTPKHLITATGQRVTLRCSPRSGDLSVYWYQQSLDQGLQFLIQYYNGEERAKGNILERFSAQQFPDLHSELNLSSLELGDSALYFCASILTWQPQHFGDGTRLSIL.

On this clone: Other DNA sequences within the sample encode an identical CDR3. Written as DNA, the CDR3 is TGCGCCAGCAGCCAAGATCGGGACTCTGGAAACACCATATATTTT. Encoded protein: CASSQDRDSGNTIYF. The chain uses TRBV4-3 and TRBJ1-3; D is unresolved. Trimming left V 0 bases short and J 0 bases short, with 6 bases between. The CDR3 sequence is 15 residues long. Germline V gives CDR1 LGHNA, CDR2 YSLEER.

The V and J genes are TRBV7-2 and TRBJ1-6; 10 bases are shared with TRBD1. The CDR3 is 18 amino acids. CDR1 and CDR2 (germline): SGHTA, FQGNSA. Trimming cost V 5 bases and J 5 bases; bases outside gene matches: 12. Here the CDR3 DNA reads TGTGCCAGCAGCGGGGGGGACAGGGGCGTCTTGAATAATTCACCCCTCCACTTT. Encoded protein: CASSGGDRGVLNNSPLHF. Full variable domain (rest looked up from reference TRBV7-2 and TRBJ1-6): GAGVSQSPSNKVTEKGKDVELRCDPISGHTALYWYRQSLGQGLEFLIYFQGNSAPDKSGLPSDRFSAERTGGSVSTLTIQRTQQEDSAVYLCASSGGDRGVLNNSPLHFGNGTRLTVT.

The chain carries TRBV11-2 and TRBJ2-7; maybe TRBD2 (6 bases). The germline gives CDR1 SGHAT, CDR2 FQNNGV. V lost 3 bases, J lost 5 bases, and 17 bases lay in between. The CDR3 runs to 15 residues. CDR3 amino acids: CASSFSSGFPDEQYF. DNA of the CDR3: TGTGCCAGCAGCTTTTCCAGCGGGTTCCCTGACGAGCAGTACTTC.

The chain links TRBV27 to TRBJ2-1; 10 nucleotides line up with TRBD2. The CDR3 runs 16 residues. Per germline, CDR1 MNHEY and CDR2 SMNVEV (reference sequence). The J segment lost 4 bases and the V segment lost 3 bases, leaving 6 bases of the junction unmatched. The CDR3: CASSFLAGALYNEQFF. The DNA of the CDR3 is TGTGCCAGCAGTTTTCTAGCGGGGGCTTTATACAATGAGCAGTTCTTC.

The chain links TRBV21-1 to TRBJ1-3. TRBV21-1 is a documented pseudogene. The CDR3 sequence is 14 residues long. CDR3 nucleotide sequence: TGTGCCAGCAGCAAAGTTACGGCTGGAAACACCATATATTTT. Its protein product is CASSKVTAGNTIYF.

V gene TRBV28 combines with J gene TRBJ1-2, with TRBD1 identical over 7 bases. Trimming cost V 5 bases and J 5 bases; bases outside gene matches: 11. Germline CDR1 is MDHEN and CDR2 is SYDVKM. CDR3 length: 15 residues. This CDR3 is CASSRPQGGLYGYTF. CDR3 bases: TGTGCCAGCAGTCGACCGCAGGGGGGACTTTATGGCTACACCTTC.

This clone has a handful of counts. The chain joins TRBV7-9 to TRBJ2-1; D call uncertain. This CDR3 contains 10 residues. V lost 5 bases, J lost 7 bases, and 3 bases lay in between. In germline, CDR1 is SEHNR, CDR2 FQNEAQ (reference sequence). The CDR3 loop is CASSRNEQFF. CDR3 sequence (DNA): TGTGCCAGCAGCCGGAATGAGCAGTTCTTC.

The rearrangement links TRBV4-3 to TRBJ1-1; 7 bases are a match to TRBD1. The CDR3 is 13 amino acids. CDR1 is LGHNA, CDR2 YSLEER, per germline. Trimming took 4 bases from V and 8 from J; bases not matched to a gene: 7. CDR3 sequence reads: CASSPNRGPEAFF. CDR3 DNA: TGCGCCAGCAGCCCGAACAGGGGACCCGAAGCTTTCTTT.

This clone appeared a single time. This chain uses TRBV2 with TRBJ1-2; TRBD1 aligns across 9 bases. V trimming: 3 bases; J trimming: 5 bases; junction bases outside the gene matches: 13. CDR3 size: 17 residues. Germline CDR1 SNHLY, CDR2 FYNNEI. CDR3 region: CASSDPLDRGRAYGYTF. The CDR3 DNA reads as TGTGCCAGCAGTGACCCCCTGGACAGGGGCCGTGCGTATGGCTACACCTTC.

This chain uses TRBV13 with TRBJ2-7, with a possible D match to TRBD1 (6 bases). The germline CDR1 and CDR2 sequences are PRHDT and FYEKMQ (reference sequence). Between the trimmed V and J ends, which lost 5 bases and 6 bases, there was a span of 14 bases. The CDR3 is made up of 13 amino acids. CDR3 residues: CASSPEGVGEQYF. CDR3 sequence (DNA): TGTGCCAGCAGCCCAGAGGGGGTGGGCGAGCAGTACTTC.

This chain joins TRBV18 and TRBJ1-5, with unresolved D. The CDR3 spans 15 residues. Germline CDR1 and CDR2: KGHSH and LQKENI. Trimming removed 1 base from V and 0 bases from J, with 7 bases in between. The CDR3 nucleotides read TGTGCCAGCTCACCACTTCCCTATAGCAATCAGCCCCAGCATTTT. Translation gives CASSPLPYSNQPQHF.

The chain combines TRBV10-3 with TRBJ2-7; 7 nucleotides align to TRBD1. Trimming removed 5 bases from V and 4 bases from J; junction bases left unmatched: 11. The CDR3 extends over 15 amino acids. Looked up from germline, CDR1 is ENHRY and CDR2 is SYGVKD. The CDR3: CAISKQQGQRYEQYF. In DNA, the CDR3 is TGTGCCATCAGTAAACAACAGGGGCAGAGATACGAGCAGTACTTC.

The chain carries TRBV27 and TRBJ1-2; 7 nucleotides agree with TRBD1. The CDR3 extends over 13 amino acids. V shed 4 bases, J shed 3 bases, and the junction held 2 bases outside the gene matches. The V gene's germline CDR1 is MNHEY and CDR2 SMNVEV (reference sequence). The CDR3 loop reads CASSYGTDYGYTF. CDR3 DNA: TGTGCCAGCAGTTATGGGACAGACTATGGCTACACCTTC.

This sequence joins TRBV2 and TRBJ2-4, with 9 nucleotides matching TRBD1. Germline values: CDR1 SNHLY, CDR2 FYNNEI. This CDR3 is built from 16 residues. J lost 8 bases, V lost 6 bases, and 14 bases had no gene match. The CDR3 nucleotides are TGTGCCAGCAGCGGTCACCGGGACAGGGTTACGGACATTCAGTACTTC. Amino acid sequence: CASSGHRDRVTDIQYF.

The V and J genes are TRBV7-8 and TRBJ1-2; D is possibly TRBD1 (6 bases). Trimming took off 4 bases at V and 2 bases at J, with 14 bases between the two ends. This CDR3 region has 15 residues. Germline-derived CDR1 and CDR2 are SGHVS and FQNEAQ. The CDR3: CASSSRGGENYGYTF. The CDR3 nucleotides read TGTGCCAGCAGCTCGCGGGGGGGCGAAAACTATGGCTACACCTTC.

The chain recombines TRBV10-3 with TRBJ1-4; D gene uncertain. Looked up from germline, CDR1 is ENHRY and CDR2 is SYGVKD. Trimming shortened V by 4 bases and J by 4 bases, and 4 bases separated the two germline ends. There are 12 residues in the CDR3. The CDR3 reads CAISGSNEKLFF. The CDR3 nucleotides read TGTGCCATCAGTGGTAGTAATGAAAAACTGTTTTTT.

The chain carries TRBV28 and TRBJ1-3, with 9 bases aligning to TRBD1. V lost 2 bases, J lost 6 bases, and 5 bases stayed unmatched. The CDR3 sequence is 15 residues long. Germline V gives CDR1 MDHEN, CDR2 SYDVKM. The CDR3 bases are TGTGCCAGCAGTTTAGCCCGGACAGGGGTAAACACCATATATTTT. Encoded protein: CASSLARTGVNTIYF.

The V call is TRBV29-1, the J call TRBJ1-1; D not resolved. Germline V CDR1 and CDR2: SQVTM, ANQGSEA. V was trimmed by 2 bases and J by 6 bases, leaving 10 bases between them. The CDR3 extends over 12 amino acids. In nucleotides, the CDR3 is TGCAGCGTTGAAAGGAGGAGGGCTGAAGCTTTCTTT. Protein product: CSVERRRAEAFF.